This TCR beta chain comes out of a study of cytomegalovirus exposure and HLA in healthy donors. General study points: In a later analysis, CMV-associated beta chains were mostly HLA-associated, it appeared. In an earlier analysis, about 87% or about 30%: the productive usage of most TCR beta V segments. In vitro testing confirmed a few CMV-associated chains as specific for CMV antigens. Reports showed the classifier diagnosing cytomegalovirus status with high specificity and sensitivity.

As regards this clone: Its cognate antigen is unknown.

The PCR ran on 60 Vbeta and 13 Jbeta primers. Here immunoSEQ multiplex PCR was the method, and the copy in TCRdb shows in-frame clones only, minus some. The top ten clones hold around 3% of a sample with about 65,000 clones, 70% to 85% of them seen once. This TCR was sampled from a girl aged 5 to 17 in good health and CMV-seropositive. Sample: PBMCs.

The CDR3 sequence: CASSGQLATNEKLFF. The CDR3, as DNA: TGTGCCAGCAGCGGACAGCTAGCAACTAATGAAAAACTGTTTTTT. V usage is TRBV28 and J usage is TRBJ1-4, with D possibly TRBD1 on 6 matching bases. V was shortened by 6 bases and J by 0 bases, with 11 bases between the two germline ends. The CDR3 extends over 15 amino acids. Germline V gives CDR1 MDHEN, CDR2 SYDVKM.